This T cell receptor beta chain was documented in a study of blood T cell repertoires in COVID-19. Study-level background: Samples taken during acute and convalescent COVID-19 were collected in the United States, Italy and Spain. In each case, the material was cDNA or gDNA derived from T cells, B-cell-depleted T cells, or PBMCs.

The authors' processing: By means of reference gene primer amplification, nucleated cell counts were estimated. Produced via immunoSEQ multiplex PCR; TCRdb's table is partial and in-frame only. That table is the source of V, J and clone size, and D and trimming were worked out from the DNA. The table records around 80,000 clones, more than 65% of them present only once. Deletions cut 2 bases from V and 0 bases from J, with 5 bases between. CDR1 is SGHRS, CDR2 YFSETQ, per germline. The CDR3 contains 13 residues. The sequenced sample consisted of peripheral blood. This receptor was identified in a man older than 75 with acute or convalescent COVID-19. The rearrangement joins TRBV5-1 to TRBJ1-1; D remains unclear. Here the CDR3 reads CASSLTLNTEAFF. DNA for the CDR3: TGCGCCAGCAGCTTAACACTGAACACTGAAGCTTTCTTT. The variable domain in full, completed from reference TRBV5-1 and TRBJ1-1, reads KAGVTQTPRYLIKTRGQQVTLSCSPISGHRSVSWYQQTPGQGLQFLFEYFSETQRNKGNFPGRFSGRQFSNSRSEMNVSTLELGDSALYLCASSLTLNTEAFFGQGTRLTVV.